This T cell receptor beta chain originates from a study of blood T cell repertoires in COVID-19. Looking at the study overall: PBMCs, B-cell-depleted T cells, or T cells were the source of the cDNA or gDNA that made up the material.

V dropped 6 bases and J dropped 2 bases, with 14 bases sitting between them. There are 15 residues in the CDR3. CDR1 and CDR2 (germline): MNHEY, SVGAGI. Per the study methods: Quantification of nucleated cells was approximated via reference gene primer amplification. Sequencing was performed with immunoSEQ multiplex PCR; in TCRdb, only in-frame clones are kept and a portion is missing. V, J and clone size are taken as reported in that table, and D and trimming were inferred from the DNA itself. The sample lists tens of thousands of clones; roughly nine tenths were seen once. This receptor was taken from a man in his forties or fifties with acute or convalescent COVID-19. This rearrangement joins TRBV6-5 to TRBJ1-3; the D gene is possibly TRBD1 (5 bases). The specimen sequenced was peripheral blood. The CDR3 here is CASRSGFWTGNTIYF. For the CDR3, the DNA is TGTGCCAGCAGGTCAGGGTTTTGGACTGGAAACACCATATATTTT.